This T cell receptor (beta chain) was sequenced during a study of identical twins. Overall study results and limits: Instead of following the same donors, the conclusions were based on cross-sectional statistical analysis. Weaker excess twin sharing was observed in beta out-of-frame sequences.

A universal primer site was added by template switching, and unique molecular identifiers were carried by the cDNA. TCRdb redid the calling of the 5' RACE reads with MiXCR, one entry per CDR3 protein. The repertoire holds hundreds of thousands of distinct CDR3 sequences, with under 9% as singletons. Of note for this clonotype: Its antigen is not identified.

This CDR3 region has 14 residues. The germline V gene encodes CDR1 MNHEY and CDR2 SVGEGT. The junction had 8 bases not matched to a gene; V was cut back by 7 bases and J by 9 bases. This sample also belongs to another study, concerning yellow fever vaccine responses in identical twins.

The V and J genes are TRBV6-2 or TRBV6-3 and TRBJ2-1, with TRBD1 matching over 11 bases. The sequencing sample was made of PBMCs. The sequence was collected from a young woman in good health. The CDR3 spells CASTPDRGLGEQFF. In DNA form, the CDR3 reads TGTGCCAGCACCCCGGACAGGGGGCTTGGTGAGCAGTTCTTC.